The present T cell receptor beta chain was sequenced within a study of shared clonotypes between healthy human individuals. Study at large: CD8 memory received one plate per donor, CD8 naive two, CD4 memory three and CD4 naive three. Whole-study results and caveats: Sorted-subset samples were not fully sequenced, rarefaction indicated. An expected dependence of interdonor clonotype sharing on sequencing depth was noted.

Points on this clone: Its target is not known.

Terminally differentiated effector memory CD45RA+ cells were left out of the naive CD8 fraction, which was CD45RO-negative and positively selected for CCR7. The trim removed 5 bases at V and 4 bases at J, leaving 6 bases unmatched. Germline lookup yields CDR1 MNHEY and CDR2 SMNVEV (reference sequence). This CDR3 region has 16 residues. The genomic DNA of each subset was split evenly across several immunoSEQ plates. Measured with immunoSEQ multiplex PCR; TCRdb has only the in-frame clones, and not every one. The table shows around 2,000,000 clones, with approximately 94% occurring only once. Sequenced: naive CD8+ T cells sorted from blood. This chain connects TRBV27 to TRBJ2-1, with TRBD2 identical over 12 bases. The clonotype was recovered from a man aged 18 to 30 in good health. The CDR3 coding sequence is TGTGCCAGCAGTCCTATACTAGCGGGGGGTTACAATGAGCAGTTCTTC. Protein product: CASSPILAGGYNEQFF.